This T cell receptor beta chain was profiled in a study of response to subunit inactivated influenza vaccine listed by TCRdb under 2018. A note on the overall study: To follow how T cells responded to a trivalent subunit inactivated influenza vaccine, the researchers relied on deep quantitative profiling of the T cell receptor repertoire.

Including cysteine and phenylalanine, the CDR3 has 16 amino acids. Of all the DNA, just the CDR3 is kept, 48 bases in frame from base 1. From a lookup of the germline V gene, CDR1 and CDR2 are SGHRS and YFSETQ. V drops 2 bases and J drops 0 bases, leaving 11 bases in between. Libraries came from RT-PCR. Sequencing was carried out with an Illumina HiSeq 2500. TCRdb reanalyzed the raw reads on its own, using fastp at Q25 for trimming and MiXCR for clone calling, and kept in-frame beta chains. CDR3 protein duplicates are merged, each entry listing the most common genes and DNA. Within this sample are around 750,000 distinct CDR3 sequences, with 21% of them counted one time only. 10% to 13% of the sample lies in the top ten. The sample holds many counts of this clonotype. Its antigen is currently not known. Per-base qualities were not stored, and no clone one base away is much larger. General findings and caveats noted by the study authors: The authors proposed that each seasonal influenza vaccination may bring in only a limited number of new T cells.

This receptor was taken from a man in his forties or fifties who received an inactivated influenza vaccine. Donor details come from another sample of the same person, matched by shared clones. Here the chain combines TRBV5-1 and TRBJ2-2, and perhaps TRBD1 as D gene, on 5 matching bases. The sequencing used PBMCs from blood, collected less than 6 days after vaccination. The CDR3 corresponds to CASSFSTVANTGELFF. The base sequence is TGCGCCAGCAGCTTTTCGACAGTTGCGAACACCGGGGAGCTGTTTTTT.